Described below is a single T cell receptor (beta chain) sequence and its context. This clonotype was seen more than once but under ten times. The target of this receptor is not known. Without the conserved terminal phenylalanine or tryptophan, this CDR3 likely stems from a read error. The limits of the CDR3 on the DNA are not certain, so only TCRdb's listed CDR3 is given. Any patient with an uncontrolled infection, another autoimmune disease, pregnancy or lactation was excluded. Diagnoses were established on the basis of clinical symptoms, serum thyroxine and TRAb, thyroid ultrasound, and orbital computed tomography. Total RNA was extracted with Trizol reagent, and quality was checked on an Agilent 2100 Bioanalyzer. The TCR beta CDR3 regions were amplified from RNA transcripts. The first round of RT-PCR for the TCR CDR3 was performed with the HTBI primer set and the Qiagen OneStep RT-PCR kit. Libraries were constructed in a second round of multiplex PCR, after which size selection and purification were performed. Libraries were sequenced paired-end with 100 bp reads on an Illumina HiSeq2000. Concerning the study's data processing: SOAPnuke was used to process the raw data, throwing out any read that contained adapters or uncalled bases, had a mean Phred below 15, or lacked an exact constant-primer or identifier match. COPE v1.2.5 was used to merge high-quality paired reads, and clonotypes were defined as unique nucleotide sequences. MiTCR v1.1 was used to align clonotypes to the IMGT TRBV, TRBD and TRBJ reference segments. The analysis included only V-J combinations with a frequency above 0.0001, which together covered around 99% of the repertoires. The TCS score was defined as the ratio of F50 (clonal expansion) to E x V (chaos), calculated using BLOSUM62-based TCRdist between CDR3 peptides within each V-J. Welch's t-statistics and random forest reduced roughly 540 V-J features to roughly 13, which were used in a naive Bayes classifier (R e1071). The Morisita-Horn index was used to measure how similar the thyroid and blood repertoires were. The public reads were reanalyzed by TCRdb: fastp trimming at Q25, MiXCR alignment, in-frame beta chains only. Rows with one shared CDR3 protein collapse into an entry with the most common genes and DNA. These V and J calls rely on TCRdb rather than the paper's analysis. The sample yields 480,000 or so distinct CDR3 sequences; roughly 45% were counted once. Jointly, the top ten make up around 47% of the sample.

This sample is drawn from a study of T cells in Graves' hyperthyroidism and ophthalmopathy (dated by TCRdb to the late 2010s). General notes on the study: TCR V-J signatures able to tell the groups apart were searched for in a discovery cohort of 90 to 100 patients, of whom approximately 40 had Graves' ophthalmopathy and some 60 had stable Graves' hyperthyroidism. The roughly 91 discovery patients were randomly divided into training and test sets at a 7:3 ratio. The paper reports TCR Vbeta CDR3 sequencing of some 140 peripheral blood samples: around 45 ophthalmopathy, approximately 74 hyperthyroidism and approximately 17 progressor patients. The study also compared thyroid tissue and blood T-cell repertoires from about six Graves' hyperthyroidism patients. Prospective prediction of ophthalmopathy was tested in an independent validation cohort of approximately 19 hyperthyroidism patients and 17 patients who later progressed to ophthalmopathy. After sampling, hyperthyroidism patients received methimazole starting at 30 mg daily, and ophthalmopathy patients received high-dose intravenous methylprednisolone. Overall results and qualifications from the work: In validation, the model predicted progression to ophthalmopathy a median of 6.5 months before onset, with roughly 71% sensitivity and about 72% specificity. A 13 V-J signature model separated ophthalmopathy from stable hyperthyroidism, with roughly 88% sensitivity and roughly 81% specificity in cross-validation and 80%/75% in testing. Most expanded thyroid clonotypes (frequency above 0.001) were also found in blood, which suggests that blood repertoires may mirror thyroid immune responses. Sample size was not statistically predetermined, and investigators were not blinded to group allocation.

The sample comprised peripheral blood or thyroid tissue (not recorded which). The TCR originated in an adult woman with Graves' disease, either hyperthyroidism or ophthalmopathy (not recorded which).

CDR3 region: CASSARTS. This chain joins TRBV2 to TRBJ2-6. Looking up the germline V gene yields CDR1 SNHLY and CDR2 FYNNEI. The CDR3 extends over 8 residues, inclusive of both ends.